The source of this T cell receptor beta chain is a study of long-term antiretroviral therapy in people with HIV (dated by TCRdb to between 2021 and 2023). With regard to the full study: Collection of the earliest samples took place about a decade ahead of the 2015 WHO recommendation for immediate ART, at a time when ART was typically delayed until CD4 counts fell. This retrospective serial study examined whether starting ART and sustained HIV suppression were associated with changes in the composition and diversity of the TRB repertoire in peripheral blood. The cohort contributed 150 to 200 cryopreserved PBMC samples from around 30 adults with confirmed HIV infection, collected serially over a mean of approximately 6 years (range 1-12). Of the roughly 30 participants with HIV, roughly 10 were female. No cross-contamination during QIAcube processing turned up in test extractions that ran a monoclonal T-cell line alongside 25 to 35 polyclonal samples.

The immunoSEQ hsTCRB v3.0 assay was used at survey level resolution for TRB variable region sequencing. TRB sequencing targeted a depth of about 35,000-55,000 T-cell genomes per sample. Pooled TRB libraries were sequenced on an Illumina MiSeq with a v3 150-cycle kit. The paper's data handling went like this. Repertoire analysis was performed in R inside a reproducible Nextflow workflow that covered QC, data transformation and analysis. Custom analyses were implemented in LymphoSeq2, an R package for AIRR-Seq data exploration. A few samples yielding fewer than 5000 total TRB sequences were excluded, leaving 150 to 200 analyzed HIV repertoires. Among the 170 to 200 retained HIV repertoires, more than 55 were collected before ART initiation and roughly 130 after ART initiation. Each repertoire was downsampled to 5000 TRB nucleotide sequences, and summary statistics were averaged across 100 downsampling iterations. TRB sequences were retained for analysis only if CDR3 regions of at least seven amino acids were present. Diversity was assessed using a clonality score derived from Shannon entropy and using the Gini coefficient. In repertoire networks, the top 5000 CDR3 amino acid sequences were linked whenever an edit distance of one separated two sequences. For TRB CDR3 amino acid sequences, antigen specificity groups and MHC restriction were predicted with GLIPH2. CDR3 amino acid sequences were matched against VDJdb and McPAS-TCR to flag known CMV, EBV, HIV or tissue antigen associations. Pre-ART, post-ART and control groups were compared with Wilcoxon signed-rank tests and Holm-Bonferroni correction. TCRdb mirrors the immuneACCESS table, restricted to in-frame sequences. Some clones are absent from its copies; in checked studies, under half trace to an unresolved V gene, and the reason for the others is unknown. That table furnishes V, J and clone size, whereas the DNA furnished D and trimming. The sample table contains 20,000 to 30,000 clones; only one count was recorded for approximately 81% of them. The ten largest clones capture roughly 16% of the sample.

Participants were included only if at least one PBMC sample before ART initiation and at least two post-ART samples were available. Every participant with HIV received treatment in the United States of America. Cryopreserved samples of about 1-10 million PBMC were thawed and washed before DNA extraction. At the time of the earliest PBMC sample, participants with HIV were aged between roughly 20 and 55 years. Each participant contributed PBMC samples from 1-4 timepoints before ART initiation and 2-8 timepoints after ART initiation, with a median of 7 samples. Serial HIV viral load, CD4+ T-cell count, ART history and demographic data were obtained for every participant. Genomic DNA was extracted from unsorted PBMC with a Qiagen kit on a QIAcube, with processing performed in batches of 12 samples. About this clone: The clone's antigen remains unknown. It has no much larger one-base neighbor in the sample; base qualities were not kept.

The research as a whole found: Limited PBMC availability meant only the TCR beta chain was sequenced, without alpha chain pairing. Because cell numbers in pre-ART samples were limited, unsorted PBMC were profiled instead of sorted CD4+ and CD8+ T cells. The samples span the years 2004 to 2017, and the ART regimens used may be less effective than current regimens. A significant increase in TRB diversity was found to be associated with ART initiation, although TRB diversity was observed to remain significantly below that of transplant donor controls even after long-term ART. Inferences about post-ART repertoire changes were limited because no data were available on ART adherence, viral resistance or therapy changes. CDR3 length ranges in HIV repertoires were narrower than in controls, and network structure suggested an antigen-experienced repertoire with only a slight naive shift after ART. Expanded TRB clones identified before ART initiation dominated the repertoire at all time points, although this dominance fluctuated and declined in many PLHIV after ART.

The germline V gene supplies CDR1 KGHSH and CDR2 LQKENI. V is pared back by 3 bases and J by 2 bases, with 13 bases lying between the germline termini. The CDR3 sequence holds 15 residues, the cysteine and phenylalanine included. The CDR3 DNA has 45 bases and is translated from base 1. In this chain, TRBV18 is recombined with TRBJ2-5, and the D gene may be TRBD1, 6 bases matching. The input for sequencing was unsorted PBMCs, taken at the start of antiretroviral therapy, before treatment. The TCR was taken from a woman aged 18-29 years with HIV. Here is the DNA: TGTGCCAGCTCACCCTTTTCAGGGGAGCAAGAGACCCAGTACTTC. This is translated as CASSPFSGEQETQYF.